This T cell receptor beta chain was captured by sequencing in a study of neurological immune-mediated disorders. This clonotype occurred many times. Its antigen is not known. Whole-study results and caveats: Neither clinical nor MRI features were found to be associated with the multiple sclerosis repertoire cluster.

The making of cDNA relied on 5'RACE with 10-nucleotide random UMIs. From 15-18 subjects, over 180 million TCR-beta sequences were obtained in each sequencing run. A single record per CDR3 protein comes from TCRdb applying MiXCR to the 5' RACE reads. This sample has approximately 100,000 distinct CDR3 sequences, with 3% to 4.5% found just once. The TCR sequence derives from a woman aged 18 to 35 with multiple sclerosis. Input material: PBMCs.

The CDR3 coding sequence is TGCGCCAGCAGCCAAGATTATTTGGGACGCTGGGGCTACGAGCAGTACTTC. Protein: CASSQDYLGRWGYEQYF. The chain combines TRBV4-3 with TRBJ2-7; D assignment may be TRBD1 or TRBD2 (5 bases each). The CDR3 contains 17 residues. Looked up from germline, CDR1 is LGHNA and CDR2 is YSLEER. Trimming shortened V by 0 bases and J by 3 bases, and 18 bases separated the two germline ends.